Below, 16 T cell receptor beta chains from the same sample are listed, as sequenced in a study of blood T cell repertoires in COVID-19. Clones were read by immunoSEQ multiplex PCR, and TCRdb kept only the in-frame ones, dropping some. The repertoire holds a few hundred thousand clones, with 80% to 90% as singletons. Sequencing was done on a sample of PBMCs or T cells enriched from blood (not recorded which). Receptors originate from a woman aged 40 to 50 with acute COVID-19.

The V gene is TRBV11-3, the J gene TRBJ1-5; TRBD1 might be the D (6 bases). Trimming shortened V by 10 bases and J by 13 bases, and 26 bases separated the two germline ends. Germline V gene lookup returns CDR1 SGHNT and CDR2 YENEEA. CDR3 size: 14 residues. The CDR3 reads CATLYRVLSWRQHF. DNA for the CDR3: TGTGCCACGCTCTACAGGGTTTTGAGTTGGAGACAGCATTTT. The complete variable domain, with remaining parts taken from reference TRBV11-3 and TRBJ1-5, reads EAGVVQSPRYKIIEKKQPVAFWCNPISGHNTLYWYLQNLGQGPELLIRYENEEAVDDSQLPKDRFSAERLKGVDSTLKIQPAELGDSAVYLCATLYRVLSWRQHFGDGTRLSIL.

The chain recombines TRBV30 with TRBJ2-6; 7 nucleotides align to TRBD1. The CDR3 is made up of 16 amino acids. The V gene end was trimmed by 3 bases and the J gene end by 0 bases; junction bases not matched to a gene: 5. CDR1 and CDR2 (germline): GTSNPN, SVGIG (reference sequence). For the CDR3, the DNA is TGTGCCTGGAGCGTGACAGGGTACTCTGGGGCCAACGTCCTGACTTTC. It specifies CAWSVTGYSGANVLTF.

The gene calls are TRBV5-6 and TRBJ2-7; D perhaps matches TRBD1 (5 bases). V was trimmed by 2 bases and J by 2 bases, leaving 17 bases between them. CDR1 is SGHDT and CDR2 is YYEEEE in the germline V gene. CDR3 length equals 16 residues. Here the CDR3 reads CASSLNPGRAPYEQYF. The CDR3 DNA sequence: TGTGCCAGCAGCTTAAATCCAGGCAGGGCGCCCTACGAGCAGTACTTC. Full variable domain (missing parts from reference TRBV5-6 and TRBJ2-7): DAGVTQSPTHLIKTRGQQVTLRCSPKSGHDTVSWYQQALGQGPQFIFQYYEEEERQRGNFPDRFSGHQFPNYSSELNVNALLLGDSALYLCASSLNPGRAPYEQYFGPGTRLTVT.

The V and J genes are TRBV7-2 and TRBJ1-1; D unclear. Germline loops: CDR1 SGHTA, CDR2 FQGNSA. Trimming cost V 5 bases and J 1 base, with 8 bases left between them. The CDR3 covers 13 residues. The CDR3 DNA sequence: TGTGCCAGCAGCCGCCAGGAGAACACTGAAGCTTTCTTT. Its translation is CASSRQENTEAFF. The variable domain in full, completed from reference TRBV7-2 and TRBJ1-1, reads GAGVSQSPSNKVTEKGKDVELRCDPISGHTALYWYRQSLGQGLEFLIYFQGNSAPDKSGLPSDRFSAERTGGSVSTLTIQRTQQEDSAVYLCASSRQENTEAFFGQGTRLTVV.

In DNA, the CDR3 is TGTGCCAGCAGACATAGGGCAGGGGATTTGGAGACCCAGTACTTC. Encoded protein: CASRHRAGDLETQYF. The chain employs TRBV11-3 and TRBJ2-5, with D possibly being TRBD1 (6 bases). The CDR3 has 15 residues. In germline, CDR1 is SGHNT, CDR2 YENEEA. V lost 6 bases to trimming and J lost 5 bases, with 19 bases between them.

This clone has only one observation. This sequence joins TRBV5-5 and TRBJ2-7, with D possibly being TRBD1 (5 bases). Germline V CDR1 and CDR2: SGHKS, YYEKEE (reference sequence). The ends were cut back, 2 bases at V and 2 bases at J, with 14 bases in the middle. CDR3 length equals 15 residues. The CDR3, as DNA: TGTGCCAGCAGCTTAGGGCAGGGTTATGCCTACGAGCAGTACTTC. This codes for CASSLGQGYAYEQYF.

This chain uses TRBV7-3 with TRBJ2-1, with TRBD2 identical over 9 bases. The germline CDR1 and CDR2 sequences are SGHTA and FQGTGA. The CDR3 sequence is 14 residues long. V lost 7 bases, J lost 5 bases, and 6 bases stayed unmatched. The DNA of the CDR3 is TGTGCCAGCAAGGCGGGAGGGCCTAACAATGAGCAGTTCTTC. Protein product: CASKAGGPNNEQFF.

CDR3 in amino acids: CASSPTGQGYGAFF. The CDR3, as DNA: TGTGCCAGCAGTCCAACGGGTCAGGGATACGGGGCTTTCTTT. The chain combines TRBV28 with TRBJ1-1; the D gene is possibly TRBD1 (5 bases). Trimming removed 5 bases from V and 11 bases from J, with 21 bases in between. CDR3 length: 14 amino acids. Germline V gene sequence: CDR1 MDHEN, CDR2 SYDVKM.

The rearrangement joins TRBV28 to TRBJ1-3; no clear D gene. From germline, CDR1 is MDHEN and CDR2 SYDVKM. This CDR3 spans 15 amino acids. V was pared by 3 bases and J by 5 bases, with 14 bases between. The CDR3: CASSFEGARRNTIYF. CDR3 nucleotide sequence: TGTGCCAGCAGTTTTGAAGGAGCTCGCAGAAACACCATATATTTT.

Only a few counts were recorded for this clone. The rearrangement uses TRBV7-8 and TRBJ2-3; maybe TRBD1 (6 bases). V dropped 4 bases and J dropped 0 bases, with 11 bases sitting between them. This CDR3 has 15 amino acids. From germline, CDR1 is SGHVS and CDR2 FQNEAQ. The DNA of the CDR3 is TGTGCCAGCAGCTCACAGGGTACTAGCACAGATACGCAGTATTTT. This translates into CASSSQGTSTDTQYF.

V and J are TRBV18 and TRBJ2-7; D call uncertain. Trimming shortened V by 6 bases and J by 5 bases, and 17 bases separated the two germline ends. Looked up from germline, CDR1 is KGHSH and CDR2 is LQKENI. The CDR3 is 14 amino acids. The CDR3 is CASSQSQAANEQYF. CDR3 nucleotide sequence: TGTGCCAGCTCCCAGTCCCAGGCCGCTAACGAGCAGTACTTC.

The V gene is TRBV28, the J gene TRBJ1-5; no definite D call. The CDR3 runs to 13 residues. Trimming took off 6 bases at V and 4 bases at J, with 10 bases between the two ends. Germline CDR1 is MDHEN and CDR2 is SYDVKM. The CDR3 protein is CASRQTLNQPQHF. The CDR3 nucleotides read TGTGCCAGCAGACAAACATTGAATCAGCCCCAGCATTTT.

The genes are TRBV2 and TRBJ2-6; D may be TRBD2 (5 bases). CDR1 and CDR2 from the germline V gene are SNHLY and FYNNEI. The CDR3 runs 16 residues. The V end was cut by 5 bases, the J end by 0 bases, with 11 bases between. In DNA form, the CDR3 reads TGTGCCAGCAGTTCGACGAGGGTCTCTGGGGCCAACGTCCTGACTTTC. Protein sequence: CASSSTRVSGANVLTF.

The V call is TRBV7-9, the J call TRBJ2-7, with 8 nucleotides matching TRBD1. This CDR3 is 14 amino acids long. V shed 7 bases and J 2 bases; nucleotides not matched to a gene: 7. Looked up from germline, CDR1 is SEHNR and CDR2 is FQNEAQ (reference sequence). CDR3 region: CASIGQGSAYEQYF. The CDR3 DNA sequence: TGTGCCAGCATAGGACAGGGTTCAGCCTACGAGCAGTACTTC.

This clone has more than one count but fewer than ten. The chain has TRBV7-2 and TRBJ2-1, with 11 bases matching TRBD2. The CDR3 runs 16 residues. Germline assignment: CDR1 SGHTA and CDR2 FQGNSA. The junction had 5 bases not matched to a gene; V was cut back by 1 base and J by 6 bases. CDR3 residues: CASSLGIAGGTNEQFF. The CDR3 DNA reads TGTGCCAGCAGCTTAGGCATAGCGGGAGGGACCAATGAGCAGTTCTTC.

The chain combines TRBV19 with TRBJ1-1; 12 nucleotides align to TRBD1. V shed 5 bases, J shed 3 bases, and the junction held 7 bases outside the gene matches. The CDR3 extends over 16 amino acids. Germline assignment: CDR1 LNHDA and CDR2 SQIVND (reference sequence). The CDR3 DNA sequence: TGTGCCAGTAGTGCCGGGACAGGGGGCTGGGACACTGAAGCTTTCTTT. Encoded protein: CASSAGTGGWDTEAFF.